In this sample, the clone carrying this T cell receptor beta chain turned up a few times. This sample was taken from a study of blood T cells in healthy people across ages. A second roughly 6 to 11 cycle PCR used barcoded and J-beta primers. One entry per CDR3 protein, called by TCRdb with MiXCR from the 5' RACE reads. The repertoire holds around 700,000 distinct CDR3 sequences, with approximately 25% as singletons. This same sample was also part of a study on T cells of mothers and their children.

Sequenced material: blood. The clonotype comes from a boy aged 5-17 years in good health.

The DNA for the CDR3 is TGCGCCAGCAGCCAAGATCGCAGGGCCTCCTACGAGCAGTACTTC. Translated, it gives CASSQDRRASYEQYF. The chain uses TRBV4-3 and TRBJ2-5; TRBD1 might be the D (5 bases). The J call may be in error: the DNA end matches TRBJ2-7 better. CDR1 and CDR2 from the germline V gene are LGHNA and YSLEER. The CDR3 extends over 15 amino acids.